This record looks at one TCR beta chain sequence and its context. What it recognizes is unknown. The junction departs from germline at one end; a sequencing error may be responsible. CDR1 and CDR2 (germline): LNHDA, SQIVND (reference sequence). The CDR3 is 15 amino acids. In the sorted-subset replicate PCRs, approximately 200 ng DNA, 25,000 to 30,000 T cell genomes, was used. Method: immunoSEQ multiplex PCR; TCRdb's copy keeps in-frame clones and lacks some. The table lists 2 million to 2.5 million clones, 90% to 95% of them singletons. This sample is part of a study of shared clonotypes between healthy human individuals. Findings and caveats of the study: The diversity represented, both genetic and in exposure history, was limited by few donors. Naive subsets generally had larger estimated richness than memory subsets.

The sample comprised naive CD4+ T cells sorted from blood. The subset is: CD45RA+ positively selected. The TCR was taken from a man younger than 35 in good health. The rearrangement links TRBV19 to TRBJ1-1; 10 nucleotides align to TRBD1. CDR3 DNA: TGTGCCAGTACCAAGACAGGGGGCGGGAACGCTGAAGCTTTCTTT. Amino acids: CASTKTGGGNAEAFF.